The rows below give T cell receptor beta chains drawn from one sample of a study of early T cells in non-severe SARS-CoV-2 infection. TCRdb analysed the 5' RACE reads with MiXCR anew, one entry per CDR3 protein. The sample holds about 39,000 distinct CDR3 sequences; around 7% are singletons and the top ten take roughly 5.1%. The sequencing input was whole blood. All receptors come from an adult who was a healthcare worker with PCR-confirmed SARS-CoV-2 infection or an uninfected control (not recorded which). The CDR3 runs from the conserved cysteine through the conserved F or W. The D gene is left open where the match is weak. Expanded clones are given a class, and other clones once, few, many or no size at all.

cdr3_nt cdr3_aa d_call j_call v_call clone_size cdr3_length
TGTGCCAGCAGCTTCGACAGGGTCAACACCGGGGAGCTGTTTTTT CASSFDRVNTGELFF - TRBJ2-2 TRBV12-1 few 15
TGTGCCAGCAGTGGGGACGGAGGTGAGCAGTTCTTC CASSGDGGEQFF - TRBJ2-1 TRBV2 many 12
TGTGCCAGCAACCCGACAGGGGGAACCTACGAGCAGTACTTC CASNPTGGTYEQYF TRBD1 TRBJ2-7 TRBV2 few 14
TGCGCCAGCAGCCAAGAAGGGACAGGAGAGACCCAGTACTTC CASSQEGTGETQYF TRBD1 TRBJ2-5 TRBV4-3 - 14
TGTGCCAGCAGTGACTCGACTAGCGGGGGAAACATTCAGTACTTC CASSDSTSGGNIQYF TRBD2 TRBJ2-4 TRBV6-4 many 15
TGCAGTGCTAGAGCTGGGGCAGCGAGGGGGGAAAAACTGTTTTTT CSARAGAARGEKLFF - TRBJ1-4 TRBV20-1 few 15
TGTGCCAGCAGTTACACCGGGACAGGGGCCGGCTACACCTTC CASSYTGTGAGYTF TRBD1 TRBJ1-2 TRBV6-6 few 14
TGCAGCGTTGAAGTCCTCGACAGCCCGGCCCCCTACGAGCAGTACTTC CSVEVLDSPAPYEQYF - TRBJ2-7 TRBV29-1 few 16
TGTGCCAGCAGCCACCGGGACCTCACCGGGGAGCTGTTTTTT CASSHRDLTGELFF - TRBJ2-2 TRBV3-1 few 14
TGTGCCAGCAGCGTAGACGTCTATAGCAATCAGCCCCAGCATTTT CASSVDVYSNQPQHF - TRBJ1-5 TRBV9 - 15
TGTGCCAGCAGTTACCAAGCGGGGCTGGGCAATGAGCAGTTCTTC CASSYQAGLGNEQFF TRBD2 TRBJ2-1 TRBV6-5 few 15
TGCGCCAGCAGCTTTACAGGTAAAAACGAGCAGTACTTC CASSFTGKNEQYF - TRBJ2-7 TRBV5-1 many 13
TGCGCCAGTCAGGGGCCGCGGGGAACTGAAGCTTTCTTT CASQGPRGTEAFF - TRBJ1-1 TRBV5-1 many 13
TGTGCCAGCAGCTTCTTTGACACCGGGGAGCTGTTTTTT CASSFFDTGELFF - TRBJ2-2 TRBV3-1 few 13
TGTGCCAGCAGCCAGACAGGGTTTAGGCAGCCCCAGCATTTT CASSQTGFRQPQHF TRBD1 TRBJ1-5 TRBV6-5 - 14
TGCGCCAGCAGCTTATCCGGGACAGGGGGCGCGGGTGAAGCTTTCTTT CASSLSGTGGAGEAFF TRBD1 TRBJ1-1 TRBV5-1 few 16
TGCGCCAGCAGCTTTACAGAGTACAATGAGCAGTTCTTC CASSFTEYNEQFF - TRBJ2-1 TRBV4-3 - 13
TGTGCCAGCAGGGGGGGTGAGACCCAGTACTTC CASRGGETQYF - TRBJ2-5 TRBV7-9 - 11
TGTGCCATCAGGGACCGACAGGGCACCTACGAGCAGTACTTC CAIRDRQGTYEQYF TRBD1 TRBJ2-7 TRBV10-3 few 14
TGTGCCAGCAGCTTAAGGGACAGGGTAAATGGCTACACCTTC CASSLRDRVNGYTF TRBD1 TRBJ1-2 TRBV7-8 many 14
TGCGCCAGCAGCCAAGATTGCCCTCAGCCCCAGCATTTT CASSQDCPQPQHF - TRBJ1-5 TRBV4-1 many 13
TGTGCCAGCAGCCATCCCGGGGGCTCGAACATTCAGTACTTC CASSHPGGSNIQYF - TRBJ2-4 TRBV7-9 many 14
TGTGCCAGCAGCTGGTGGCAGAGCACAGATACGCAGTATTTT CASSWWQSTDTQYF - TRBJ2-3 TRBV11-2 few 14
TGTGCCAGCAGTGAAAGGGGGGAAGCGAACACCGGGGAGCTGTTTTTT CASSERGEANTGELFF - TRBJ2-2 TRBV6-1 - 16
TGTGCCAGCAGCCAAGCTAGCGGGGGGACCACAGATACGCAGTATTTT CASSQASGGTTDTQYF TRBD2 TRBJ2-3 TRBV3-1 many 16
TGCGCCAGCAGCCACCTAACAGGGGAAGGACAGCCCCAGCATTTT CASSHLTGEGQPQHF TRBD1 TRBJ1-5 TRBV4-1 many 15
TGTGCCAGCAGCGTGACAGGGGCACAAGAGACCCAGTACTTC CASSVTGAQETQYF TRBD1 TRBJ2-5 TRBV5-6 few 14
TGCGCCAGCAGCTTGGCGCCGGATCAGCCCCAGCATTTT CASSLAPDQPQHF - TRBJ1-5 TRBV5-1 few 13
TGTGCCAGCAGCCCGGGCTTAACTAATTCACCCCTCCACTTT CASSPGLTNSPLHF - TRBJ1-6 TRBV14 many 14
TGTGCCAGCAGCTTAGGATGGGGGGACACTGAAGCTTTCTTT CASSLGWGDTEAFF - TRBJ1-1 TRBV7-9 many 14
TGTGCCAGCAGTCTGGCGTCGAACACCGGGGAGCTGTTTTTT CASSLASNTGELFF - TRBJ2-2 TRBV2 many 14
TGTGCCAGCTCACCAACAGAATACAATGAGCAGTTCTTC CASSPTEYNEQFF - TRBJ2-1 TRBV18 few 13
TGTGCCAGCAGTTTACAGGGCGGTCAGCCCCAGCATTTT CASSLQGGQPQHF - TRBJ1-5 TRBV12-3/TRBV12-4 few 13
TGTGCCAGCAGCCCTGCGAAGGGAACTAATGAAAAACTGTTTTTT CASSPAKGTNEKLFF - TRBJ1-4 TRBV12-3/TRBV12-4 many 15
TGCAGTGCTAGAGATGCGGTTAACACCGGGGAGCTGTTTTTT CSARDAVNTGELFF - TRBJ2-2 TRBV20-1 - 14
TGTGCCAGCAGCCTACTCGGGACCCAGTACTTC CASSLLGTQYF - TRBJ2-5 TRBV7-8 few 11
TGTGCCAGCAGCTTATATTCGGATACGCAGTATTTT CASSLYSDTQYF - TRBJ2-3 TRBV7-8 - 12
TGCAGTGCTAGATTGCGCAGGGAGAATCAGCCCCAGCATTTT CSARLRRENQPQHF - TRBJ1-5 TRBV20-1 few 14
TGTGCCAGCAGTGTCAAGTCCAATTCACCCCTCCACTTT CASSVKSNSPLHF - TRBJ1-6 TRBV6-4 - 13
TGCGCCAGCAGCTTCGGGACAGAGGAGTACGAGCAGTACTTC CASSFGTEEYEQYF TRBD1 TRBJ2-7 TRBV4-1 few 14
TGTGCCAGCAGCGAGGGGGATTTCGAGGCTCGGAATGGCTACACCTTC CASSEGDFEARNGYTF - TRBJ1-2 TRBV9 - 16
TGCGCCAGCAGCGAACAGGGACTAGCGGGGGCCGGGGAGCAGTTCTTC CASSEQGLAGAGEQFF TRBD2 TRBJ2-1 TRBV5-1 - 16
TGTGCCACCTCGGGGGGCTCCTATAATTCACCCCTCCACTTT CATSGGSYNSPLHF - TRBJ1-6 TRBV6-5 few 14
TGTGCCAGCAGCGGGGGGATCAAGGCCGGGGAGCTGTTTTTT CASSGGIKAGELFF - TRBJ2-2 TRBV7-9 few 14
TGTGCCAGCAGTTCTCAGGGAGAGACCCAGTACTTC CASSSQGETQYF - TRBJ2-5 TRBV6-2/TRBV6-3 many 12
TGTGCCAGCAGCTTAGGGCGGGGGGCCTCCCCGCAGTATTTT CASSLGRGASPQYF TRBD2 TRBJ2-3 TRBV11-3 few 14
TGTGCCAGCAGCGCCGCAATCGTGGAGGACCTAGGCACTGAAGCTTTCTTT CASSAAIVEDLGTEAFF - TRBJ1-1 TRBV9 few 17
TGTGCCAGCAGGCTGAATAATGAAAAACTGTTTTTT CASRLNNEKLFF - TRBJ1-4 TRBV6-1 few 12
TGTGCCAGCTGGGGAGAGTATAATTCACCCCTCCACTTT CASWGEYNSPLHF - TRBJ1-6 TRBV2 many 13
TGTGCCAGCAGACCCGGGGGGCTGGTGGGCACAGATACGCAGTATTTT CASRPGGLVGTDTQYF - TRBJ2-3 TRBV6-1 - 16
TGTGCCAGCAGTTACCCTCGGAGGACTAGCGGGGGGCGGAACCCCTACAATGAGCAGTTCTTC CASSYPRRTSGGRNPYNEQFF TRBD2 TRBJ2-1 TRBV6-2/TRBV6-3 few 21
TGTGCCAGCAGGGCACAGGGTGTGGATTCACCCCTCCACTTT CASRAQGVDSPLHF - TRBJ1-6 TRBV6-2/TRBV6-3 - 14